The 21 T cell receptor beta chains in this list originate from one sample, sequenced in a study of T cell repertoires in cytomegalovirus infection. A single record per CDR3 protein comes from TCRdb applying MiXCR to the reads. The sample records about 480,000 distinct CDR3 sequences, more than 30% being singletons. These receptors are not linked to any known antigen. The input for sequencing was cultured PBMCs, taken from culture after CMV antigen stimulation. These receptors were taken from a human donor in good health (CMV status not recorded). Some clones in this sample may be carry-over from other donors' samples.

This clonotype was seen a handful of times. This chain joins TRBV7-9 and TRBJ1-5; D unclear. This CDR3 has 14 residues. V was trimmed by 7 bases and J by 2 bases, leaving 12 bases between them. Germline CDR1 SEHNR, CDR2 FQNEAQ (reference sequence). Here the CDR3 DNA reads TGTGCCAGCACCCTGTCCAGTGGCAATCAGCCCCAGCATTTT. It codes for CASTLSSGNQPQHF. Full variable domain (outside the CDR3, taken from reference TRBV7-9 and TRBJ1-5): DTGVSQNPRHKITKRGQNVTFRCDPISEHNRLYWYRQTLGQGPEFLTYFQNEAQLEKSRLLSDRFSAERPKGSFSTLEIQRTEQGDSAMYLCASTLSSGNQPQHFGDGTRLSIL.

The CDR3 nucleotides are TGTGCCAGCAGTTACTTCCTAGCGGGAGCGACAGATACGCAGTATTTT. This gives the protein CASSYFLAGATDTQYF. This chain connects TRBV6-2 or TRBV6-3 to TRBJ2-3; 10 nucleotides agree with TRBD2. Germline CDR1 MNHEY, CDR2 SVGEGT. The CDR3 sequence is 16 residues long. The V gene end was trimmed by 1 base and the J gene end by 3 bases; junction bases not matched to a gene: 4.

There are a few counts of this clonotype. The chain's CDR3 is CASSIRVGRKDNEQFF. The CDR3 region has the DNA TGTGCCAGTAGTATCCGAGTGGGGCGGAAAGACAATGAGCAGTTCTTC. The gene calls are TRBV19 and TRBJ2-1; tentatively, D is TRBD1 (5 bases). The length of the CDR3 is 16 residues. The ends were cut back, 3 bases at V and 5 bases at J, with 17 bases in the middle. The germline CDR1 and CDR2 sequences are LNHDA and SQIVND (reference sequence).

This clonotype has just a few counts. This chain links TRBV28 with TRBJ1-4; no firm D call. Per germline, CDR1 MDHEN and CDR2 SYDVKM. The CDR3 is 13 amino acids. V lost 2 bases and J 8 bases, leaving 9 bases between the germline ends. DNA for the CDR3: TGTGCCAGCAGTTTAGGACGGCAGGAAAAACTGTTTTTT. Translated: CASSLGRQEKLFF.

This clonotype was counted a few times. The rearrangement joins TRBV11-2 to TRBJ1-1, with D tentatively TRBD1 (5 bases). Trimming cost V 4 bases and J 0 bases, with 18 bases left between them. The CDR3 totals 17 residues. The germline gives CDR1 SGHAT, CDR2 FQNNGV. The CDR3, as DNA: TGTGCCAGCAGCTCGGACCCGGGACCCACTTTGAACACTGAAGCTTTCTTT. Its protein is CASSSDPGPTLNTEAFF.

The chain carries TRBV6-2 or TRBV6-3 and TRBJ2-6; 7 nucleotides line up with TRBD1. With 2 bases clipped from V and 3 bases from J, the junction kept 13 bases outside the gene matches. In germline, CDR1 is MNHEY, CDR2 SVGEGT. This CDR3 is 19 amino acids long. CDR3 region: CASSYTNDRAENGANVLTF. The CDR3 DNA is TGTGCCAGCAGTTACACCAACGACAGGGCGGAGAATGGGGCCAACGTCCTGACTTTC.

The V and J genes are TRBV11-2 and TRBJ2-1, with no clear D. V gave up 0 bases and J gave up 9 bases, with 6 bases separating them. The V gene's germline CDR1 is SGHAT and CDR2 FQNNGV. The CDR3 is made up of 12 amino acids. The CDR3 loop reads CASSLDRSEQFF. DNA of the CDR3: TGTGCCAGCAGCTTAGATCGATCTGAGCAGTTCTTC. Full variable domain (outside the CDR3, taken from reference TRBV11-2 and TRBJ2-1): EAGVAQSPRYKIIEKRQSVAFWCNPISGHATLYWYQQILGQGPKLLIQFQNNGVVDDSQLPKDRFSAERLKGVDSTLKIQPAKLEDSAVYLCASSLDRSEQFFGPGTRLTVL.

V usage is TRBV27 and J usage is TRBJ1-1, with 9 positions matching TRBD1. The CDR3 runs to 14 residues. CDR1 and CDR2 (germline): MNHEY, SMNVEV (reference sequence). V trimming: 3 bases; J trimming: 5 bases; junction bases outside the gene matches: 4. The CDR3: CASSFTTGGTEAFF. In nucleotides, the CDR3 is TGTGCCAGCAGTTTCACGACAGGGGGGACTGAAGCTTTCTTT.

This clonotype was seen just once. This rearrangement joins TRBV27 to TRBJ1-6; the match to TRBD1 covers 7 bases. Germline CDR1 and CDR2: MNHEY and SMNVEV (reference sequence). The CDR3 has 14 residues. Trimming at V came to 6 bases and at J to 14 bases, leaving 13 bases not matched to a gene. In DNA, the CDR3 is TGTGCCAGCAGCCCCGGACAGGCTGGGGCCACCCTCCACTTT. It translates to CASSPGQAGATLHF.

The genes are TRBV11-2 and TRBJ2-5; no definite D call. The CDR3 has 15 residues. V was shortened by 5 bases and J by 4 bases, with 17 bases between the two germline ends. Germline V lookup: CDR1 SGHAT, CDR2 FQNNGV. In DNA, the CDR3 is TGTGCCAGCAGCCCTAGGTCGAATATGCGAGAGACCCAGTACTTC. Its translation is CASSPRSNMRETQYF.

This CDR3 is CASSQVGGTGQISYEQYF. CDR3 nucleotides: TGTGCCAGCAGCCAAGTGGGTGGTACGGGACAGATCTCCTACGAGCAGTACTTC. The chain carries TRBV3-1 and TRBJ2-7; 7 bases map to TRBD1. The CDR3 has 18 residues. CDR1 and CDR2 (germline): LGHDT, YNNKEL (reference sequence). J was trimmed by 0 bases and V by 1 base; bases with no gene match: 12.

V and J are TRBV29-1 and TRBJ2-5; D might be TRBD1 or TRBD2, each matching 5 bases. In germline, CDR1 is SQVTM, CDR2 ANQGSEA. The CDR3 is made up of 12 amino acids. V was trimmed by 7 bases and J by 4 bases, leaving 13 bases between them. In DNA, the CDR3 is TGCAGCGCCGGGACCGTTCGAGAGACCCAGTACTTC. Translated, it gives CSAGTVRETQYF. Full variable domain (outside the CDR3, taken from reference TRBV29-1 and TRBJ2-5): SAVISQKPSRDICQRGTSLTIQCQVDSQVTMMFWYRQQPGQSLTLIATANQGSEATYESGFVIDKFPISRPNLTFSTLTVSNMSPEDSSIYLCSAGTVRETQYFGPGTRLLVL.

The table lists this clonotype with many counts. The CDR3 DNA follows: TGTGCCAGCAGCTTAGCCCCTAGCGGGTCGTCCTACAATGAGCAGTTCTTC. Translation: CASSLAPSGSSYNEQFF. The chain couples TRBV7-6 to TRBJ2-1; 8 nucleotides align to TRBD2. The CDR3 is made up of 17 amino acids. Germline V CDR1 and CDR2: SGHVS, FNYEAQ. V shed 0 bases and J 1 base; nucleotides not matched to a gene: 5.

This clonotype was found a few times. The CDR3, as DNA: TGTGCCAGCAGTGCCAGGGGTGGAGAGCAGTACTTC. Translation: CASSARGGEQYF. The rearrangement links TRBV7-2 to TRBJ2-7, with a weak D call TRBD1 (6 bases). The CDR3 totals 12 residues. From germline, CDR1 is SGHTA and CDR2 FQGNSA. The V end lost 6 bases, the J end lost 7 bases, and 13 bases lay between the germline ends.

The CDR3 DNA reads TGCAGTGCTAATAAGGACCTGCTTGTGTTTAGCACTGAAGCTTTCTTT. Amino acids: CSANKDLLVFSTEAFF. The chain recombines TRBV20-1 with TRBJ1-1, with D unresolved. The CDR3 is 16 amino acids. Trimming pared 4 bases from V and 4 bases from J, leaving 22 bases between. Looked up from germline, CDR1 is DFQATT and CDR2 is SNEGSKA (reference sequence).

The table lists this clonotype with a few counts. V usage is TRBV12-3 or TRBV12-4 and J usage is TRBJ1-6; 7 nucleotides line up with TRBD1. CDR3 size: 13 residues. Trimming removed 10 bases from V and 3 bases from J; junction bases left unmatched: 3. CDR3 nucleotide sequence: TGTGCCACCCGGACAGGCTATAATTCACCCCTCCACTTT. Its protein is CATRTGYNSPLHF.

This clonotype turned up a few times. The chain combines TRBV20-1 with TRBJ2-3; the match to TRBD1 covers 9 bases. The V gene's germline CDR1 is DFQATT and CDR2 SNEGSKA (reference sequence). V trimming: 5 bases; J trimming: 2 bases; junction bases outside the gene matches: 5. This CDR3 is 14 amino acids long. The CDR3 sequence: CSAADRGSTDTQYF. CDR3 bases: TGCAGTGCTGCGGACAGGGGATCCACAGATACGCAGTATTTT.

This chain links TRBV29-1 with TRBJ1-2; 10 bases match TRBD1. The CDR3 has 17 amino acids. Trimming at V came to 0 bases and at J to 6 bases, leaving 13 bases not matched to a gene. The germline V gene encodes CDR1 SQVTM and CDR2 ANQGSEA. The CDR3 is CSVEDLPTGGRLDGYTF. As DNA, the CDR3 is TGCAGCGTTGAAGACCTCCCGACAGGGGGCCGTCTTGATGGCTACACCTTC.

This chain joins TRBV2 and TRBJ1-5, with TRBD1 matching over 8 bases. The CDR3 loop spans 15 amino acids. V gave up 6 bases and J gave up 6 bases; unmatched junction bases: 10. The germline gives CDR1 SNHLY, CDR2 FYNNEI. The chain's CDR3 is CASRPDRGGFQPQHF. The DNA of the CDR3 is TGTGCCAGCAGGCCCGACAGGGGCGGGTTTCAGCCCCAGCATTTT.

The V call is TRBV19, the J call TRBJ1-3, with a possible D match to TRBD1 (6 bases). Germline V gene data show CDR1 as LNHDA and CDR2 as SQIVND (reference sequence). This CDR3 has 15 residues. Trimming left V 4 bases short and J 3 bases short, with 13 bases between. DNA for the CDR3: TGTGCCAGTAGTACCTCTGGGGGCGTTGGAAACACCATATATTTT. Translation gives CASSTSGGVGNTIYF.

The CDR3 nucleotides are TGTGCCAGCTCACTTGGGGGTAGGGATGAGCAGTTCTTC. This codes for CASSLGGRDEQFF. J is TRBJ2-1 and V is TRBV27; D might be TRBD1 or TRBD2, each matching 5 bases. This CDR3 is built from 13 residues. Trimming cost V 8 bases and J 8 bases, with 16 bases left between them. The germline V gene has CDR1 MNHEY and CDR2 SMNVEV (reference sequence).